The 28 T cell receptor beta chains below were found in one sample sequenced in a study of T cell changes during pregnancy in multiple sclerosis. Assay: immunoSEQ multiplex PCR; the TCRdb copy retains only in-frame clones and omits some. In the table there are roughly 64,000 clones, about 90% of which are singletons. This specimen consisted of peripheral blood, obtained in the third trimester of pregnancy. These TCRs come from a female donor in good health, enrolled as a control in a pregnancy study.

The gene calls are TRBV2 and TRBJ1-1; 9 bases agree with TRBD1. CDR1 SNHLY and CDR2 FYNNEI come from the germline V gene. This CDR3 contains 15 residues. J lost 0 bases, V lost 6 bases, and 5 bases had no gene match. The DNA of the CDR3 is TGTGCCAGCAGCGGACAGGGGAGAGTGAACACTGAAGCTTTCTTT. This encodes CASSGQGRVNTEAFF. The full variable domain, with the rest looked up from reference TRBV2 and TRBJ1-1, is EPEVTQTPSHQVTQMGQEVILRCVPISNHLYFYWYRQILGQKVEFLVSFYNNEISEKSEIFDDQFSVERPDGSNFTLKIRSTKLEDSAMYFCASSGQGRVNTEAFFGQGTRLTVV.

This clone was counted once. J is TRBJ2-7 and V is TRBV30; D may be TRBD2 (5 bases). The germline V gene has CDR1 GTSNPN and CDR2 SVGIG (reference sequence). The germline V and J ends were trimmed by 3 bases and 5 bases, with 8 bases remaining between them. This CDR3 has 11 residues. The chain's CDR3 is CAWRREHEQYF. The CDR3 bases are TGTGCCTGGAGGAGGGAGCACGAGCAGTACTTC.

The rearrangement links TRBV6-6 to TRBJ1-1; possible D gene TRBD1, 6 bases. Germline CDR1 MNHNY, CDR2 SVGAGI (reference sequence). V lost 5 bases and J 11 bases, leaving 15 bases between the germline ends. CDR3 size: 12 residues. The CDR3 loop reads CASSSGQSGAFF. CDR3 coding DNA: TGTGCCAGCAGTAGCGGACAGAGTGGGGCTTTCTTT.

The chain has TRBV2 and TRBJ2-1; 11 bases map to TRBD2. Germline loops: CDR1 SNHLY, CDR2 FYNNEI. This CDR3 has 14 residues. The ends lost 6 bases at V and 6 bases at J; junction bases unmatched: 4. DNA of the CDR3: TGTGCCAGCAGGGGACTAGCGGAGTCCAATGAGCAGTTCTTC. Protein product: CASRGLAESNEQFF.

The chain has TRBV5-4 and TRBJ2-1, with 7 bases that match TRBD2. Unmatched junction bases numbered 2, after V lost 3 bases and J lost 8 bases. The CDR3 has 12 amino acids. Germline V gene data show CDR1 as SGHNT and CDR2 as YYREEE (reference sequence). For the CDR3, the DNA is TGTGCCAGCAGCTCTGCGGGGGATGAGCAGTTCTTC. Its translation: CASSSAGDEQFF. The full variable domain, rest sourced from reference TRBV5-4 and TRBJ2-1, is ETGVTQSPTHLIKTRGQQVTLRCSSQSGHNTVSWYQQALGQGPQFIFQYYREEENGRGNFPPRFSGLQFPNYSSELNVNALELDDSALYLCASSSAGDEQFFGPGTRLTVL.

CDR3 sequence (DNA): TGCGCCAGCAGCCAAGCACATAACAGGGAGTCAGATACGCAGTATTTT. Residues: CASSQAHNRESDTQYF. The chain joins TRBV4-1 to TRBJ2-3; D might be TRBD1 (6 bases). Germline V gene lookup returns CDR1 MGHRA and CDR2 YSYEKL. Trimming took 1 base from V and 4 from J, leaving 15 bases between them. The CDR3 consists of 16 residues.

The rearrangement links TRBV5-1 to TRBJ1-2; perhaps TRBD1 as D (6 bases). With 4 bases removed from V and 0 bases from J, the gap between germline ends came to 13 bases. CDR1 is SGHRS, CDR2 YFSETQ, per germline. The CDR3 contains 15 residues. CDR3 coding DNA: TGCGCCAGCAGCCAAGACGGACAGCCTAACTATGGCTACACCTTC. This translates into CASSQDGQPNYGYTF.

V and J are TRBV30 and TRBJ1-2; the D is unclear. This CDR3 spans 14 amino acids. V dropped 5 bases and J dropped 0 bases, with 13 bases sitting between them. Germline CDR1 and CDR2: GTSNPN and SVGIG (reference sequence). CDR3 bases: TGTGCCTGGGGAGACGGGTTATCTAACTATGGCTACACCTTC. Translated: CAWGDGLSNYGYTF.

The gene calls are TRBV7-9 and TRBJ1-1, with D maybe TRBD1 (6 bases). Germline V gene data show CDR1 as SEHNR and CDR2 as FQNEAQ (reference sequence). V was cut by 5 bases and J by 7 bases, with 17 bases left in between. The CDR3 is 14 amino acids. This chain's CDR3 is CASSPAGGPGEAFF. CDR3 DNA sequence: TGTGCCAGCAGCCCCGCGGGGGGGCCGGGTGAAGCTTTCTTT.

This chain uses TRBV6-5 with TRBJ1-5; weak D call: TRBD1 (6 bases). Germline-derived CDR1 and CDR2 are MNHEY and SVGAGI. This CDR3 region has 14 residues. V lost 4 bases and J 4 bases, leaving 11 bases between the germline ends. The CDR3 nucleotides are TGTGCCAGCAGTTTCATGGGACAAAATCAGCCCCAGCATTTT. Translation: CASSFMGQNQPQHF.

For the CDR3, the DNA is TGCGCCAGCAGCATACGGACAGGGGGCGGGAATGGCTACACCTTC. Protein: CASSIRTGGGNGYTF. The chain links TRBV5-1 to TRBJ1-2, with 11 bases identical to TRBD1. The CDR3 spans 15 residues. V was clipped by 4 bases and J by 6 bases; unmatched bases: 8. Per germline, CDR1 SGHRS and CDR2 YFSETQ. The full variable domain, rest sourced from reference TRBV5-1 and TRBJ1-2, is KAGVTQTPRYLIKTRGQQVTLSCSPISGHRSVSWYQQTPGQGLQFLFEYFSETQRNKGNFPGRFSGRQFSNSRSEMNVSTLELGDSALYLCASSIRTGGGNGYTFGSGTRLTVV.

V is TRBV30 and J is TRBJ1-2; TRBD1 aligns across 8 bases. The CDR3 extends over 15 amino acids. Germline V gives CDR1 GTSNPN, CDR2 SVGIG (reference sequence). The junction had 12 bases not matched to a gene; V was cut back by 3 bases and J by 6 bases. Here the CDR3 reads CAWRGERQGHNGYTF. The CDR3 region has the DNA TGTGCCTGGAGGGGTGAGAGACAGGGGCATAATGGCTACACCTTC.

This clone was counted a single time. V and J are TRBV27 and TRBJ1-5, with D perhaps matching TRBD1 (5 bases). Trimming shortened V by 5 bases and J by 7 bases, and 9 bases separated the two germline ends. Germline V gene data show CDR1 as MNHEY and CDR2 as SMNVEV (reference sequence). The CDR3 runs to 12 residues. CDR3 DNA sequence: TGTGCCAGCAGTCAGGGCTCCCAGCCCCAGCATTTT. Translated, it gives CASSQGSQPQHF.

The chain joins TRBV5-5 to TRBJ2-7, with 7 bases matching TRBD2. CDR1 and CDR2 from the germline V gene are SGHKS and YYEKEE (reference sequence). Trimming removed 4 bases from V and 0 bases from J; junction bases left unmatched: 7. The CDR3 loop spans 15 amino acids. CDR3 nucleotide sequence: TGTGCCAGCAGCCCCCACGGGGGGAGCTCCTACGAGCAGTACTTC. Protein: CASSPHGGSSYEQYF.

The chain links TRBV2 to TRBJ2-3; 14 bases match TRBD2. The CDR3 extends over 12 amino acids. The germline gives CDR1 SNHLY, CDR2 FYNNEI. Unmatched junction bases numbered 4, after V lost 9 bases and J lost 11 bases. CDR3 nucleotides: TGTGCCAGAGCGACTAGCGGGGGGGTGCAGTATTTT. Its protein product is CARATSGGVQYF.

V is TRBV29-1 and J is TRBJ2-6, with D possibly TRBD1 on 6 matching bases. Trimming removed 6 bases at V and 0 bases at J, with 15 bases between. Germline V gene data show CDR1 as SQVTM and CDR2 as ANQGSEA. CDR3 size: 16 residues. The CDR3 sequence is CSVERDTDSGANVLTF. DNA of the CDR3: TGCAGCGTCGAACGGGACACCGACTCTGGGGCCAACGTCCTGACTTTC. The full variable domain, in which reference TRBV29-1 and TRBJ2-6 provide the parts outside the CDR3, is SAVISQKPSRDICQRGTSLTIQCQVDSQVTMMFWYRQQPGQSLTLIATANQGSEATYESGFVIDKFPISRPNLTFSTLTVSNMSPEDSSIYLCSVERDTDSGANVLTFGAGSRLTVL.

The V call is TRBV7-2, the J call TRBJ2-7, with TRBD1 matching over 7 bases. The junction had 5 bases not matched to a gene; V was cut back by 0 bases and J by 0 bases. Germline V gene data show CDR1 as SGHTA and CDR2 as FQGNSA. The CDR3 is 16 residues long. CDR3 DNA sequence: TGTGCCAGCAGCTTAGCCCTGGGACAGCGCTCCTACGAGCAGTACTTC. Amino acid sequence: CASSLALGQRSYEQYF.

The chain carries TRBV6-5 and TRBJ2-7; possibly TRBD2 for D (5 bases). This CDR3 is 13 amino acids long. Germline V gene lookup returns CDR1 MNHEY and CDR2 SVGAGI. V lost 6 bases and J lost 1, with 10 bases in between. CDR3 residues: CASRDPGSYEQYF. CDR3 sequence (DNA): TGTGCCAGCAGGGATCCGGGATCCTACGAGCAGTACTTC.

This clone was found once. The genes are TRBV5-1 and TRBJ1-4; a weak D match, TRBD1 (5 bases). Per germline, CDR1 SGHRS and CDR2 YFSETQ. Trimming left V 0 bases short and J 4 bases short, with 13 bases between. The CDR3 spans 16 residues. This CDR3 reads CASSLASRAFNEKLFF. As DNA, the CDR3 is TGCGCCAGCAGCTTGGCCTCCAGGGCCTTTAATGAAAAACTGTTTTTT.

The V call is TRBV19, the J call TRBJ1-1; the match to TRBD1 covers 8 bases. The CDR3 is 13 residues long. V gave up 6 bases and J gave up 4 bases; unmatched junction bases: 4. Germline loops: CDR1 LNHDA, CDR2 SQIVND (reference sequence). The CDR3 DNA is TGTGCCAGTAGCCAAGACAGGGGCACTGAAGCTTTCTTT. Protein product: CASSQDRGTEAFF. Supplemented by reference TRBV19 and TRBJ1-1, the full variable domain reads DGGITQSPKYLFRKEGQNVTLSCEQNLNHDAMYWYRQDPGQGLRLIYYSQIVNDFQKGDIAEGYSVSREKKESFPLTVTSAQKNPTAFYLCASSQDRGTEAFFGQGTRLTVV.

The chain carries TRBV6-4 and TRBJ1-1, with D possibly matching TRBD1 (6 bases). The CDR3 consists of 14 residues. Germline V gene data show CDR1 as MRHNA and CDR2 as SNTAGT. The V gene lost 10 bases and the J gene lost 7 bases, with 22 bases spanning the gap. DNA of the CDR3: TGTGCCACCAGGGCCCAAGGGGGAGGGGGTGAAGCTTTCTTT. Its protein product is CATRAQGGGGEAFF.

The J gene is TRBJ2-2, the V gene TRBV10-3, with D maybe TRBD1 (5 bases). This CDR3 has 14 amino acids. Looked up from germline, CDR1 is ENHRY and CDR2 is SYGVKD. V was clipped by 3 bases and J by 6 bases, with 11 bases between them. The DNA for the CDR3 is TGTGCCATCAGTGATTTTCCAGGGTCCGGGGAGCTGTTTTTT. Its protein product is CAISDFPGSGELFF.

The CDR3 sequence is CSAQGTGGSNEKLFF. In DNA form, the CDR3 reads TGCAGCGCCCAGGGGACAGGGGGTTCTAATGAAAAACTGTTTTTT. The chain joins TRBV29-1 to TRBJ1-4; 11 nucleotides agree with TRBD1. The V gene end was trimmed by 7 bases and the J gene end by 3 bases; junction bases not matched to a gene: 7. The CDR3 has 15 amino acids. The germline CDR1 and CDR2 sequences are SQVTM and ANQGSEA.

The J gene is TRBJ2-7, the V gene TRBV5-1; weak D call: TRBD1 (6 bases). CDR1 is SGHRS and CDR2 is YFSETQ in the germline V gene. The ends were cut back, 4 bases at V and 3 bases at J, with 11 bases in the middle. The CDR3 is made up of 13 amino acids. The CDR3: CASSPGHIYEQYF. CDR3 nucleotides: TGCGCCAGCAGCCCGGGACACATCTACGAGCAGTACTTC.

V is TRBV5-6 and J is TRBJ2-7, with 16 bases that match TRBD2. Germline V gives CDR1 SGHDT, CDR2 YYEEEE. V shed 1 base, J shed 7 bases, and the junction held 11 bases outside the gene matches. The CDR3 is made up of 18 amino acids. The CDR3 loop reads CASSLTGTSGRAGDEQYF. DNA for the CDR3: TGTGCCAGCAGCTTGACGGGGACTAGCGGGAGGGCCGGGGATGAGCAGTACTTC. Filled out from reference TRBV5-6 and TRBJ2-7, the complete variable domain reads DAGVTQSPTHLIKTRGQQVTLRCSPKSGHDTVSWYQQALGQGPQFIFQYYEEEERQRGNFPDRFSGHQFPNYSSELNVNALLLGDSALYLCASSLTGTSGRAGDEQYFGPGTRLTVT.

This chain uses TRBV5-1 with TRBJ1-1, with a possible D match to TRBD1 (5 bases). V was trimmed by 5 bases and J by 4 bases, leaving 12 bases between them. Germline V gene lookup returns CDR1 SGHRS and CDR2 YFSETQ. CDR3 length equals 13 residues. The CDR3 region is CASSGRGSTEAFF. CDR3 coding DNA: TGCGCCAGCAGTGGGAGGGGAAGCACTGAAGCTTTCTTT. Complete variable domain (other parts from reference TRBV5-1 and TRBJ1-1): KAGVTQTPRYLIKTRGQQVTLSCSPISGHRSVSWYQQTPGQGLQFLFEYFSETQRNKGNFPGRFSGRQFSNSRSEMNVSTLELGDSALYLCASSGRGSTEAFFGQGTRLTVV.

This clone has only a few counts. The J gene is TRBJ1-6, the V gene TRBV5-8; D may be TRBD1 (5 bases). CDR1 and CDR2 from the germline V gene are SGHTS and YDEGEE. With 1 base removed from V and 9 bases from J, the gap between germline ends came to 11 bases. The CDR3 covers 14 residues. The CDR3 coding sequence is TGTGCCAGCAGCTTGAATAGGGGTGGTTCACCCCTCCACTTT. It is translated as CASSLNRGGSPLHF. The full variable domain, with the rest looked up from reference TRBV5-8 and TRBJ1-6, is EAGVTQSPTHLIKTRGQQATLRCSPISGHTSVYWYQQALGLGLQFLLWYDEGEERNRGNFPPRFSGRQFPNYSSELNVNALELEDSALYLCASSLNRGGSPLHFGNGTRLTVT.

This rearrangement joins TRBV6-5 to TRBJ1-2; D gene unclear. This CDR3 has 15 amino acids. V lost 0 bases, J lost 4 bases, and 12 bases lay in between. Looked up from germline, CDR1 is MNHEY and CDR2 is SVGAGI. CDR3: CASSYSPRSSYGYTF. CDR3 nucleotides: TGTGCCAGCAGTTACTCTCCCCGGTCTAGCTATGGCTACACCTTC.